These 5 T cell receptor beta chains were all obtained from the same sample, sequenced in a study of CD8 T cells in Susac syndrome. With random hexamers, reverse transcription was performed on roughly 0.5 to 1 ug of RNA. TCRdb re-called the immunoSEQ multiplex PCR reads through MiXCR, storing one row per CDR3 protein. The sample carries 230,000 or so distinct CDR3 sequences, approximately 95% recorded once. The sequencing sample was made of CD4+ T cells from PBMCs. The origin of the receptors is a human donor with multiple sclerosis.

J is TRBJ2-6 and V is TRBV19; D is uncertain. V was pared by 5 bases and J by 0 bases, with 17 bases between. Germline-derived CDR1 and CDR2 are LNHDA and SQIVND (reference sequence). The CDR3 is 18 residues long. The CDR3 loop is CASSLQPGAISGANVLTF. The DNA of the CDR3 is TGTGCCAGTAGTCTCCAGCCTGGTGCAATCTCTGGGGCCAACGTCCTGACTTTC.

The chain carries TRBV20-1 and TRBJ2-4; D is possibly TRBD1 (5 bases). V lost 1 base and J 6 bases, leaving 10 bases between the germline ends. This CDR3 has 13 residues. CDR1 and CDR2 from the germline V gene are DFQATT and SNEGSKA (reference sequence). The CDR3 DNA sequence: TGCAGTGCTAGAGGGGGCCTATTAAACATTCAGTACTTC. It is translated as CSARGGLLNIQYF.

V and J are TRBV29-1 and TRBJ1-5; 9 nucleotides match TRBD1. CDR1 and CDR2 (germline): SQVTM, ANQGSEA. V lost 4 bases, J lost 5 bases, and 6 bases stayed unmatched. The CDR3 contains 14 residues. The CDR3 coding sequence is TGCAGCGTTGTGGGACAGGGTTGGGATCAGCCCCAGCATTTT. Translation gives CSVVGQGWDQPQHF.

The chain employs TRBV7-3 and TRBJ1-2; D possibly corresponds to TRBD1 (6 bases). Trimming pared 2 bases from V and 6 bases from J, leaving 7 bases between. Germline V CDR1 and CDR2: SGHTA, FQGTGA. The CDR3 runs 12 residues. The CDR3 protein is CASSLSGDGYTF. The CDR3 DNA follows: TGTGCCAGCAGCTTATCAGGGGATGGCTACACCTTC.

The chain couples TRBV20-1 to TRBJ2-3, with 7 bases identical to TRBD2. The V and J ends lost 6 bases and 0 bases, in that order; junction bases with no gene match: 3. CDR3 size: 13 residues. The V gene's germline CDR1 is DFQATT and CDR2 SNEGSKA (reference sequence). Here the CDR3 reads CSATLASTDTQYF. CDR3 sequence (DNA): TGCAGTGCCACACTAGCGAGCACAGATACGCAGTATTTT.